The next 25 T cell receptor beta chains were all read from a single sample in a study of blood T cell repertoires in COVID-19. The method was immunoSEQ multiplex PCR; TCRdb's version includes in-frame clones alone and lacks a portion of them. The sample includes about 220,000 clones, approximately 88% of them seen just once. Sequencing was performed on PBMCs or T cells enriched from blood (not recorded which). These receptors were obtained from a woman aged 25 to 39 with acute COVID-19.

This chain links TRBV30 with TRBJ2-4; 10 bases fit TRBD1. Trimming took 3 bases from V and 6 from J; bases not matched to a gene: 5. The CDR3 covers 14 residues. Germline V lookup: CDR1 GTSNPN, CDR2 SVGIG (reference sequence). This chain's CDR3 is CAWSVGQGINIQYF. In nucleotides, the CDR3 is TGTGCCTGGAGCGTGGGACAGGGGATAAACATTCAGTACTTC.

The chain recombines TRBV6-1 with TRBJ1-1, with a possible D match to TRBD1 (6 bases). Germline assignment: CDR1 MNHNS and CDR2 SASEGT. The CDR3 is made up of 13 amino acids. Trimming stripped 3 bases from V and 7 bases from J, with 12 bases between. CDR3 in DNA: TGTGCCAGCAGTGAGGGGGGGCGGAGTGAAGCTTTCTTT. Residues: CASSEGGRSEAFF.

This clone appeared a single time. The chain has TRBV21-1 and TRBJ1-1. TRBV21-1 constitutes a pseudogene. The CDR3 sequence is 16 residues long. CDR3 residues: CASSPRERLHSPEAFF. The CDR3 region has the DNA TGTGCCAGCAGCCCCCGGGAAAGACTTCACTCTCCTGAAGCTTTCTTT.

The count of this clone is one. This chain connects TRBV27 to TRBJ1-1, with D perhaps matching TRBD1 (5 bases). Deletions cut 6 bases from V and 6 bases from J, with 20 bases between. The CDR3 runs 15 residues. Germline V gene data show CDR1 as MNHEY and CDR2 as SMNVEV (reference sequence). In DNA, the CDR3 is TGTGCCAGCAGCTTGGGGGGGGACGGCATATCTGAAGCTTTCTTT. This gives the protein CASSLGGDGISEAFF.

The chain links TRBV5-5 to TRBJ2-5; TRBD2 aligns across 11 bases. V lost 0 bases to trimming and J lost 5 bases; unmatched junction nucleotides: 6. Per the germline V gene, CDR1 is SGHKS and CDR2 is YYEKEE (reference sequence). The CDR3 runs 16 residues. The CDR3 loop reads CASSLDLAGGLETQYF. CDR3 DNA sequence: TGTGCCAGCAGCTTGGATCTAGCGGGGGGATTGGAGACCCAGTACTTC.

Comment on this clone: This CDR3 is also generated by other DNA sequences in the sample. This chain links TRBV6-5 with TRBJ1-1, with 7 nucleotides matching TRBD1. The V gene end was trimmed by 8 bases and the J gene end by 4 bases; junction bases not matched to a gene: 1. The CDR3 is made up of 11 amino acids. Germline V CDR1 and CDR2: MNHEY, SVGAGI. CDR3 coding DNA: TGTGCCAGCTACAGGGGCACTGAAGCTTTCTTT. Its translation: CASYRGTEAFF.

The chain recombines TRBV7-9 with TRBJ2-5, with unresolved D. CDR1 is SEHNR, CDR2 FQNEAQ, per germline (reference sequence). Trimming left V 5 bases short and J 2 bases short, with 12 bases between. There are 14 residues in the CDR3. CDR3 nucleotides: TGTGCCAGCAGCCCATATCGACTTCAAGAGACCCAGTACTTC. It is translated as CASSPYRLQETQYF.

This chain connects TRBV6-1 to TRBJ1-3, with no clear D. The germline CDR1 and CDR2 sequences are MNHNS and SASEGT. Trimming shortened V by 3 bases and J by 0 bases, and 6 bases separated the two germline ends. The CDR3 is made up of 14 amino acids. This CDR3 is CASSEASSGNTIYF. The CDR3 DNA reads TGTGCCAGCAGTGAGGCTTCCTCTGGAAACACCATATATTTT.

The chain has TRBV2 and TRBJ1-2; no firm D call. The CDR3 runs to 13 residues. Germline CDR1 and CDR2: SNHLY and FYNNEI. The ends were cut back, 7 bases at V and 4 bases at J, with 13 bases in the middle. The chain's CDR3 is CASTQEDVYGYTF. The CDR3 coding sequence is TGTGCCAGCACTCAGGAAGACGTCTATGGCTACACCTTC.

V usage is TRBV19 and J usage is TRBJ1-5, with D unresolved. Germline V gives CDR1 LNHDA, CDR2 SQIVND (reference sequence). V was clipped by 4 bases and J by 0 bases, with 13 bases between them. This CDR3 contains 16 residues. The CDR3 coding sequence is TGTGCCAGTAGTAGTGACGGCACAGATAGCAATCAGCCCCAGCATTTT. Its translation: CASSSDGTDSNQPQHF.

This clone was found a few times. The chain carries TRBV19 and TRBJ1-5, with a tentative D call TRBD1 (6 bases). Germline loops: CDR1 LNHDA, CDR2 SQIVND (reference sequence). This CDR3 has 15 residues. Deletions cut 8 bases from V and 6 bases from J, with 20 bases between. The DNA of the CDR3 is TGTGCCAGTGGAGACAGGCGGGTTCTGGGTCAGCCCCAGCATTTT. Amino acid sequence: CASGDRRVLGQPQHF.

The chain uses TRBV5-4 and TRBJ2-1, with 8 bases lining up with TRBD2. The J segment lost 3 bases and the V segment lost 5 bases, leaving 10 bases of the junction unmatched. The CDR3 sequence is 16 residues long. Germline V gene data show CDR1 as SGHNT and CDR2 as YYREEE (reference sequence). CDR3 region: CASRPVPGTSYNEQFF. The CDR3 nucleotides are TGTGCCAGCAGACCAGTACCCGGGACTAGCTACAATGAGCAGTTCTTC.

This chain uses TRBV19 with TRBJ1-4; D is unresolved. Germline V gives CDR1 LNHDA, CDR2 SQIVND (reference sequence). This CDR3 is built from 14 residues. Between the trimmed V and J ends, which lost 3 bases and 10 bases, there was a span of 15 bases. This chain's CDR3 is CASSMTLSAGKLFF. As DNA, the CDR3 is TGTGCCAGTAGTATGACTCTCTCGGCGGGAAAACTGTTTTTT. The full variable domain, with the rest looked up from reference TRBV19 and TRBJ1-4, is DGGITQSPKYLFRKEGQNVTLSCEQNLNHDAMYWYRQDPGQGLRLIYYSQIVNDFQKGDIAEGYSVSREKKESFPLTVTSAQKNPTAFYLCASSMTLSAGKLFFGSGTQLSVL.

The CDR3 nucleotides are TGTGCCAGCAGCACCAACGAAAGGGGCGGTCCCGACACCGGGGAGCTGTTTTTT. Translation gives CASSTNERGGPDTGELFF. V usage is TRBV25-1 and J usage is TRBJ2-2; tentatively, D is TRBD1 (5 bases). CDR1 and CDR2 from the germline V gene are MGHDK and SYGVNS. The V end was cut by 6 bases, the J end by 3 bases, with 23 bases between. CDR3 length equals 18 residues. The variable domain in full, with the rest retrieved from reference TRBV25-1 and TRBJ2-2, is EADIYQTPRYLVIGTGKKITLECSQTMGHDKMYWYQQDPGMELHLIHYSYGVNSTEKGDLSSESTVSRIRTEHFPLTLESARPSHTSQYLCASSTNERGGPDTGELFFGEGSRLTVL.

The gene calls are TRBV5-1 and TRBJ2-5; D is perhaps TRBD2 (5 bases). V was cut by 0 bases and J by 1 base, with 7 bases left in between. From germline, CDR1 is SGHRS and CDR2 YFSETQ. The CDR3 loop spans 14 amino acids. The CDR3, as DNA: TGCGCCAGCAGCTTGGGAGGGTTCCAAGAGACCCAGTACTTC. Translating gives CASSLGGFQETQYF.

The J gene is TRBJ1-6, the V gene TRBV27; a weak D match, TRBD1 (5 bases). This CDR3 comprises 16 residues. Per germline, CDR1 MNHEY and CDR2 SMNVEV (reference sequence). Trimming pared 1 base from V and 5 bases from J, leaving 12 bases between. CDR3 DNA: TGTGCCAGCAGTTTATATCTGCCGACAGATAATTCACCCCTCCACTTT. This translates into CASSLYLPTDNSPLHF.

J is TRBJ1-1 and V is TRBV19; D gene unclear. Per germline, CDR1 LNHDA and CDR2 SQIVND (reference sequence). This CDR3 has 14 residues. V lost 3 bases and J lost 0, with 8 bases in between. CDR3 coding DNA: TGTGCCAGTAGTATGCGGGTAGTGAACACTGAAGCTTTCTTT. Its translation: CASSMRVVNTEAFF.

J is TRBJ2-2 and V is TRBV4-1; unclear D gene. Germline assignment: CDR1 MGHRA and CDR2 YSYEKL. The V end lost 5 bases, the J end lost 2 bases, and 12 bases lay between the germline ends. The CDR3 length is 15 residues. DNA of the CDR3: TGCGCCAGCAGCGAAAGACTGAAAAACACCGGGGAGCTGTTTTTT. This sequence encodes CASSERLKNTGELFF.

The chain joins TRBV6-5 to TRBJ1-5; no firm D call. V was shortened by 4 bases and J by 5 bases, with 12 bases between the two germline ends. CDR1 and CDR2 (germline): MNHEY, SVGAGI. CDR3 length: 14 residues. CDR3 DNA sequence: TGTGCCAGCAGTTCGCGGGGAGCGCATCAGCCCCAGCATTTT. Protein sequence: CASSSRGAHQPQHF.

This chain links TRBV11-2 with TRBJ2-1; 9 bases are a match to TRBD2. From germline, CDR1 is SGHAT and CDR2 FQNNGV. The junction had 1 base not matched to a gene; V was cut back by 0 bases and J by 4 bases. The CDR3 sequence is 15 residues long. CDR3 in amino acids: CASSLEAGGYNEQFF. In DNA, the CDR3 is TGTGCCAGCAGCTTAGAAGCGGGGGGATACAATGAGCAGTTCTTC.

The chain carries TRBV7-9 and TRBJ2-7, with D possibly TRBD1 on 6 matching bases. Trimming took off 5 bases at V and 5 bases at J, with 19 bases between the two ends. In germline, CDR1 is SEHNR, CDR2 FQNEAQ (reference sequence). CDR3 length equals 15 residues. Here the CDR3 DNA reads TGTGCCAGCAGCCACCTGCCGACAGGCTGGCACGAGCAGTACTTC. Protein: CASSHLPTGWHEQYF. Full variable domain (outside the CDR3, taken from reference TRBV7-9 and TRBJ2-7): DTGVSQNPRHKITKRGQNVTFRCDPISEHNRLYWYRQTLGQGPEFLTYFQNEAQLEKSRLLSDRFSAERPKGSFSTLEIQRTEQGDSAMYLCASSHLPTGWHEQYFGPGTRLTVT.

V gene TRBV5-1 combines with J gene TRBJ1-5, with TRBD1 matching over 7 bases. V gave up 4 bases and J gave up 2 bases; unmatched junction bases: 3. The CDR3 sequence is 14 residues long. Germline values: CDR1 SGHRS, CDR2 YFSETQ. The CDR3 here is CASSPGQGNQPQHF. The CDR3 DNA sequence: TGCGCCAGCAGCCCTGGACAGGGCAATCAGCCCCAGCATTTT. The full variable domain, with the rest looked up from reference TRBV5-1 and TRBJ1-5, is KAGVTQTPRYLIKTRGQQVTLSCSPISGHRSVSWYQQTPGQGLQFLFEYFSETQRNKGNFPGRFSGRQFSNSRSEMNVSTLELGDSALYLCASSPGQGNQPQHFGDGTRLSIL.

V and J are TRBV2 and TRBJ2-3, with D possibly being TRBD1 (5 bases). CDR3 size: 14 residues. Trimming cost V 4 bases and J 0 bases, with 8 bases left between them. Germline lookup yields CDR1 SNHLY and CDR2 FYNNEI. This chain's CDR3 is CASSADSSTDTQYF. In nucleotides, the CDR3 is TGTGCCAGCAGTGCCGACAGCAGCACAGATACGCAGTATTTT.

Written as DNA, the CDR3 is TGTGCCAGCAGTTCCTCATCTCTCTATGGCTACACCTTC. This sequence encodes CASSSSSLYGYTF. The chain couples TRBV6-5 to TRBJ1-2; D ambiguous. Per germline, CDR1 MNHEY and CDR2 SVGAGI. V was cut by 4 bases and J by 4 bases, with 10 bases left in between. The CDR3 spans 13 residues.

The chain combines TRBV5-1 with TRBJ1-4, with a weak D call TRBD1 (5 bases). CDR1 is SGHRS, CDR2 YFSETQ, per germline. Between the trimmed V and J ends, which lost 4 bases and 11 bases, there was a span of 24 bases. This CDR3 has 16 residues. CDR3 residues: CASSPNPTEANGKLFF. CDR3 sequence (DNA): TGCGCCAGCAGCCCTAACCCGACAGAGGCTAACGGGAAACTGTTTTTT.